A selection of T cell receptor beta chains follows, all from one sample in a study of identical twins. Each CDR3 protein is one row after TCRdb ran MiXCR on the 5' RACE reads. The sample lists around 280,000 distinct CDR3 sequences, more than 6.5% seen once, with 2% to 2.5% in the top ten. These same data were also listed under a study on yellow fever vaccine responses in identical twins.

The sequenced sample consisted of memory (CD45RO+) T cells sorted from blood. These receptors all come from a young woman in good health. CDR3s include the opening cysteine and the closing phenylalanine or tryptophan. The D gene is left open where the match is weak. Size is omitted from some rows. Given values are once, few, many or a class for expanded clones.

clone_size	d_call	j_call	v_call	cdr3_aa	cdr3_nt
few	NA	TRBJ1-2	TRBV4-1	CASSQIAGSYGYTF	TGCGCCAGCAGCCAAATCGCCGGGTCCTATGGCTACACCTTC
many	NA	TRBJ2-2	TRBV3-1	CASSQAGQSGELFF	TGTGCCAGCAGCCAAGCTGGACAGTCCGGGGAGCTGTTTTTT
few	TRBD2	TRBJ2-7	TRBV28	CASSRGLAGGYEQYF	TGTGCCAGCAGCCGGGGACTAGCGGGAGGATACGAGCAGTACTTC
few	NA	TRBJ2-2	TRBV7-3	CASSPTTNTGELFF	TGTGCCAGCAGCCCCACTACGAACACCGGGGAGCTGTTTTTT
many	NA	TRBJ1-5	TRBV2	CASSESTHQPQHF	TGTGCCAGCAGTGAATCCACCCATCAGCCCCAGCATTTT
many	TRBD2	TRBJ2-7	TRBV7-2	CASSPGTIVLYEQYF	TGTGCCAGCAGCCCCGGGACTATCGTTCTCTACGAGCAGTACTTC
NA	TRBD1	TRBJ2-7	TRBV28	CASSLGTGGGSEQYF	TGTGCCAGCAGTTTAGGGACAGGGGGGGGAAGTGAGCAGTACTTC
NA	NA	TRBJ1-1	TRBV19	CASTEQVNTEAFF	TGTGCCAGTACGGAGCAGGTGAACACTGAAGCTTTCTTT
few	NA	TRBJ2-1	TRBV19	CASSGIYRVGIYNEQFF	TGTGCCAGTAGTGGAATCTACAGGGTCGGGATTTACAATGAGCAGTTCTTC
few	TRBD2	TRBJ2-1	TRBV11-3	CASSFTFGGMHWEQFF	TGTGCCAGCAGCTTTACTTTCGGGGGGATGCACTGGGAGCAGTTCTTC
NA	NA	TRBJ2-6	TRBV7-6	CASNQRQVLSGGANVLTF	TGTGCCAGCAACCAACGACAGGTTCTCTCTGGTGGGGCCAACGTCCTGACTTTC
few	TRBD1	TRBJ2-2	TRBV6-6	CASSSRGPGELFF	TGTGCCAGCAGTAGCAGGGGGCCCGGGGAGCTGTTTTTT
few	TRBD1	TRBJ1-1	TRBV12-3/TRBV12-4	CASSLVRSKRDRVDTEAFF	TGTGCCAGCAGTTTAGTCAGAAGCAAAAGGGACAGGGTGGACACTGAAGCTTTCTTT
few	TRBD2	TRBJ2-6	TRBV7-6	CASSAGVNPLGANVLTF	TGTGCCAGCAGCGCGGGGGTAAATCCACTTGGGGCCAACGTCCTGACTTTC
few	TRBD1	TRBJ2-2	TRBV20-1	CSARGWGQGDTGELFF	TGCAGTGCTAGAGGTTGGGGACAGGGGGACACCGGGGAGCTGTTTTTT
few	TRBD1	TRBJ2-5	TRBV24-1	CATSDPTPGQKYQETQYF	TGTGCCACCAGTGATCCGACCCCGGGACAGAAGTACCAAGAGACCCAGTACTTC
few	NA	TRBJ1-6	TRBV7-9	CASSLGSTSNSPLHF	TGTGCCAGCAGCTTAGGATCCACCTCCAATTCACCCCTCCACTTT
few	NA	TRBJ2-5	TRBV28	CASRHRQIGAQYF	TGTGCCAGCAGACACCGACAGATCGGGGCCCAGTACTTC
few	NA	TRBJ2-5	TRBV3-1	CASSRVGSQETQYF	TGTGCCAGCAGCCGCGTCGGGAGCCAAGAGACCCAGTACTTC